Reported below is one T cell receptor (beta chain). This clone was detected once. This clone's antigen is unknown. Per-base quality was not reported, and no clone a single base away is much larger than it. V loses 6 bases of germline sequence and J loses 7 bases, and the interval between the two ends is 15 bases. The CDR3 contains 13 residues, cysteine and phenylalanine counted. Of all the DNA, just the CDR3 is kept, 39 bases in frame from base 1. The CDR3 regions of human TCRbeta chains were analyzed by immunosequencing. As for the authors' bioinformatics: Repertoire TCRs were checked for matches against a reference library of SARS-CoV-2-specific TCRs that had been generated using the MIRA antigen-specificity platform. Breadth meant the fraction of unique TCRs that were SARS-CoV-2-associated, whereas depth meant the fraction of total T cells that were SARS-CoV-2-associated. Using the MIRA data, each spike-specific TCR was mapped to the spike region that the TCR reacts to and placed in a CD4 or CD8 class. Log10-transformed breadth and depth values were compared by one-way ANOVA with Sidak's multiple comparisons tests. TCRdb obtained this table from immuneACCESS and retained in-frame rearrangements with V and J assigned. These tables miss some clones; where compared with another copy, unresolved V genes account for less than half of the shortfall, and the remainder is unexplained. That table gives V, J and clone size, and the DNA gave D and trimming. Counted in this sample were fewer than 100,000 clones; approximately 88% of them appeared once. The biggest ten clones account for 11% of the sample.

This record belongs to a study of T cell responses to AZD1222 COVID-19 vaccine (dated by TCRdb to the early 2020s). At the level of the whole study: TCR sequencing was performed for approximately 240 trial participants, of whom 207 were given two doses of AZD1222 and roughly 25 were given two doses of MenACWY control vaccine. Trial participants were enrolled into age subgroups of 18-55, 56-69 and 70-plus years, which contained approximately 150, 28 and 58 TCR-sequenced participants, respectively. The research as a whole found: Most participants were white British and females outnumbered males, and the authors suggested that clonal diversity may have been underestimated. Conclusions about previously exposed vaccinees are limited because only six or seven AZD1222 recipients were SARS-CoV-2 seropositive at baseline. A significant rise in spike-specific TCR breadth and depth was observed after two AZD1222 doses relative to day 0 and relative to MenACWY recipients. The 56-69-year group was small, and its depth increase did not reach significance, likely because of low power. CD4 TCRs associated with the vaccine covered the entire spike protein, and the dominant responses were in regions 160-218 and 743-854. Epitopes outside the regions mutated in the B.1.351 and B.1.1.7 variants were reportedly recognized by nearly half of the unique spike-specific TCRs. No day 14 peak-response samples were available, so repertoires were characterized only after the peak T cell response.

This specimen's time point label, interpreted: about 28 days (+/-7) after the second vaccine dose. Because spike-specific TCR depth and breadth did not differ between the two schedules, AZD1222 recipients who got a second dose at roughly 4 weeks were pooled with those who got a second dose at roughly 12 weeks. Vaccinee samples came from UK trials COV001 and COV002, including a single-blind randomized controlled phase 2/3 trial of AZD1222 (ChAdOx1 nCoV-19) in healthy adults. Trial participant PBMC samples were collected at day 0 and day 28 after the second dose for TCRbeta chain sequencing. The sequences come from peripheral blood, collected 28 days after the second AZD1222 dose. This TCR was sampled from an adult who received the AZD1222 COVID-19 vaccine. This chain joins TRBV12-3 or TRBV12-4 to TRBJ1-2, with TRBD1 tentatively as D gene (6 bases match). The CDR3 is CASSLNRDAGYTF. The DNA is as follows: TGTGCCAGCAGCCTCAACAGGGATGCTGGCTACACCTTC.